This T cell receptor (beta chain) was identified during a study of T cell repertoires in cytomegalovirus infection. Turning to the study itself: HLA-C-restricted CMV epitopes, recently identified, and well-studied HLA-B-restricted ones were used by the study. It can be stated that public TCR beta signatures indicated CMV infection as well as a matching HLA type. General observations from the study: HLA-C-restricted, CMV-specific TCR beta clonotypes were dominant ex vivo. The cumulative frequency of public TCR beta families distinguished individuals who carried CMV together with the relevant HLA.

In the case of this clonotype: Antigen specificity is unknown.

A single record per CDR3 protein comes from TCRdb applying MiXCR to the reads. The sample has 650,000 to 900,000 distinct CDR3 sequences, approximately 29% seen once. The CDR3 consists of 15 residues. CDR1 is LNHDA and CDR2 is SQIVND in the germline V gene (reference sequence). V shed 3 bases, J shed 9 bases, and the junction held 7 bases outside the gene matches. The chain employs TRBV19 and TRBJ2-1, with 11 positions matching TRBD2. The clonotype originates from a human donor in good health (CMV status not recorded). Some clones in this sample may be carry-over from other donors' samples. The starting material was cultured CD8+ T cells from PBMCs, obtained from culture after CMV antigen stimulation. The CDR3 DNA sequence: TGTGCCAGTAGTATTTCTAGCGGGGGGTTTGTTGAGCAGTTCTTC. Its translation: CASSISSGGFVEQFF.